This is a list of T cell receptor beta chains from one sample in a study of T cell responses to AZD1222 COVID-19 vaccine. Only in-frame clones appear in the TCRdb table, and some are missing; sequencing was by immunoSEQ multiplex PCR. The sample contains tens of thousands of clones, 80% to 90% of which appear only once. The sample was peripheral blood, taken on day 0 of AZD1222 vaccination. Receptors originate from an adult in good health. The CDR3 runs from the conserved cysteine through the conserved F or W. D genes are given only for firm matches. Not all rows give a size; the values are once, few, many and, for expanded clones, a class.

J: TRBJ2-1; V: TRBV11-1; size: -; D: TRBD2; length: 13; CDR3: CASSKLAGGQLFF
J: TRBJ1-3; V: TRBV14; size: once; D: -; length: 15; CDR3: CASNSGHSSGNTIYF
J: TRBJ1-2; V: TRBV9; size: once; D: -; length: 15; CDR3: CASSTKQDSNYGYTF
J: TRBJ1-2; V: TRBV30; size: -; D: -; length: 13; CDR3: CAASRGANYGYTF
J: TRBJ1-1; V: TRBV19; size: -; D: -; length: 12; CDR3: CASSFSGAEAFF
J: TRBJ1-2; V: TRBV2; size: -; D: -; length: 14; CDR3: CASSESVGLYGYTF
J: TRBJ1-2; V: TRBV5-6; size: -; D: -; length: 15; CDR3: CASSLDDSLNYGYTF
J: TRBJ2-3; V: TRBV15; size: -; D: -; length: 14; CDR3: CATSRDPSTDTQYF
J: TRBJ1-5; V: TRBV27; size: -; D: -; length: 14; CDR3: CASSLHRVNQPQHF
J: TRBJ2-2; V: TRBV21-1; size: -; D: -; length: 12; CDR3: CASSNGAGELFF
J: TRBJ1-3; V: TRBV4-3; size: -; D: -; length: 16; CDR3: CASSQDNSRKGNTIYF